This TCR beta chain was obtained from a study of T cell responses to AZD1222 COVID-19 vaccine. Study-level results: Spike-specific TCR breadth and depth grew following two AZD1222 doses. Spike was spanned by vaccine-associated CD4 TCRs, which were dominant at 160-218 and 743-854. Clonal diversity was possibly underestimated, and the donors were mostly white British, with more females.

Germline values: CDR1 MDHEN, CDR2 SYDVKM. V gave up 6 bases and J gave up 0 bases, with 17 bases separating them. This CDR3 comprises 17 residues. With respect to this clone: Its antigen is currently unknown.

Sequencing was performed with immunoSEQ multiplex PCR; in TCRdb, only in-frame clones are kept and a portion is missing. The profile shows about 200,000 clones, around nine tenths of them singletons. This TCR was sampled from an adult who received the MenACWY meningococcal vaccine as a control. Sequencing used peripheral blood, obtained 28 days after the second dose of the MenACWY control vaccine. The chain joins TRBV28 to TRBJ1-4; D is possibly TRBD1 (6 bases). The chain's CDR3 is CASRLIGQKATNEKLFF. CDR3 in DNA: TGTGCCAGCAGACTCATAGGACAGAAAGCAACTAATGAAAAACTGTTTTTT.